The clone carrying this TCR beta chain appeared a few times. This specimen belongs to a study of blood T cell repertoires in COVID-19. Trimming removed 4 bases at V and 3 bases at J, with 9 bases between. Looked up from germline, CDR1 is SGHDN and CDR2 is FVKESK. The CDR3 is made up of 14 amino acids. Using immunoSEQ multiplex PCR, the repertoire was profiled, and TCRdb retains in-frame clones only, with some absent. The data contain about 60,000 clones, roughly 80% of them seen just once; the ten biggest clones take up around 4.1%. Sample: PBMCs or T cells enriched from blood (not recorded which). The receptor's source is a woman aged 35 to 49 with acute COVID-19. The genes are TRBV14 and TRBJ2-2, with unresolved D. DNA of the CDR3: TGTGCCAGCAGCCCACAAGTTTACACCGGGGAGCTGTTTTTT. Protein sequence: CASSPQVYTGELFF.